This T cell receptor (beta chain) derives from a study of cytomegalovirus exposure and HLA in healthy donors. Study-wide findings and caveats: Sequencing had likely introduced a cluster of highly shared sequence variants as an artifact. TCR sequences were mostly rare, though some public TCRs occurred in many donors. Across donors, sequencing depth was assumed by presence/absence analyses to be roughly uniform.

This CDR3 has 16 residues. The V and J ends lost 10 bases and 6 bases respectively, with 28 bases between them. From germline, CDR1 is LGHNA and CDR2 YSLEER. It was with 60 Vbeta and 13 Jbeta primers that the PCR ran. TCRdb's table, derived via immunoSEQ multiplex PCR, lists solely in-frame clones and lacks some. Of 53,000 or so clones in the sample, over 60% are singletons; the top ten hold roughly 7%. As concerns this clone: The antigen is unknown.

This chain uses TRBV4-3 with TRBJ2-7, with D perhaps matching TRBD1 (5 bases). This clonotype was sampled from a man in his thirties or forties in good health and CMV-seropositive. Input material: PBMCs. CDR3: CATSQGLGLGKGEQYF. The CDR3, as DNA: TGCGCCACCTCCCAGGGCTTGGGTCTCGGTAAGGGCGAGCAGTACTTC.